These T cell receptor beta chains were read from a single sample in a study of CD8 T cells in ankylosing spondylitis. TCRdb fed the 5' RACE reads into MiXCR, producing one record per CDR3 protein. Of about 540,000 distinct CDR3 sequences in the sample, roughly 13% were seen once. Input material: blood, either unsorted or a sorted T cell fraction (not recorded which). The receptors derive from a male donor with ankylosing spondylitis. The CDR3 runs from the conserved cysteine through the conserved F or W. The D gene is left open where the match is weak. Rows may omit the clone size; those that give it use once, few, many or a size class.

d_call: TRBD1
clone_size: -
j_call: TRBJ1-4
v_call: TRBV20-1
cdr3_nt: TGCAGTGCTAGCTGGGGACAGTGGATGGGGCTTAATGAAAAACTGTTTTTT
cdr3_aa: CSASWGQWMGLNEKLFF

d_call: TRBD2
clone_size: many
j_call: TRBJ2-3
v_call: TRBV29-1
cdr3_nt: TGCAGCGTTGAAGGGAACCTTCTAGCGGGAGGGCCAGTCTCAGATACGCAGTATTTT
cdr3_aa: CSVEGNLLAGGPVSDTQYF

d_call: TRBD2
clone_size: -
j_call: TRBJ2-1
v_call: TRBV27
cdr3_nt: TGTGCCAGCAGTTTCTCGACTAGCGGGCCCTACAATGAGCAGTTCTTC
cdr3_aa: CASSFSTSGPYNEQFF

d_call: TRBD2
clone_size: few
j_call: TRBJ2-1
v_call: TRBV27
cdr3_nt: TGTGCCAGCAGCGAGCGGGGGCTCTCCTACAATGAGCAGTTCTTC
cdr3_aa: CASSERGLSYNEQFF

d_call: TRBD2
clone_size: -
j_call: TRBJ2-1
v_call: TRBV12-5
cdr3_nt: TGTGCTAGTGGTTTGGTAGGGACTAGCGGGAGACCCAATGAGCAGTTCTTC
cdr3_aa: CASGLVGTSGRPNEQFF

d_call: TRBD1
clone_size: many
j_call: TRBJ2-3
v_call: TRBV29-1
cdr3_nt: TGCAGCTTTACAGGGGGCGGCACAGATACGCAGTATTTT
cdr3_aa: CSFTGGGTDTQYF

d_call: TRBD1
clone_size: many
j_call: TRBJ2-5
v_call: TRBV12-3/TRBV12-4
cdr3_nt: TGTGCCAGCAGGCTGGGACAGCGACAAGAGACCCAGTACTTC
cdr3_aa: CASRLGQRQETQYF

d_call: -
clone_size: many
j_call: TRBJ2-1
v_call: TRBV11-2
cdr3_nt: TGTGCCAGCAGCTTAGACAGGGTCGGGAATGAGCAGTTCTTC
cdr3_aa: CASSLDRVGNEQFF

d_call: TRBD1
clone_size: few
j_call: TRBJ2-1
v_call: TRBV9
cdr3_nt: TGTGCCAGCAGCTCTAGGGGCGGGACAGGGTATTCGGATGAGCAGTTCTTC
cdr3_aa: CASSSRGGTGYSDEQFF

d_call: TRBD2
clone_size: -
j_call: TRBJ2-3
v_call: TRBV12-5
cdr3_nt: TGTGCTAGTGGTTTTAGCGGGAGGCGTGCAGATACGCAGTATTTT
cdr3_aa: CASGFSGRRADTQYF

d_call: -
clone_size: few
j_call: TRBJ2-1
v_call: TRBV20-1
cdr3_nt: TGCAGTGCTAGAGATCCGATGGGCGGGGACAATGAGCAGTTCTTC
cdr3_aa: CSARDPMGGDNEQFF

d_call: TRBD2
clone_size: -
j_call: TRBJ2-7
v_call: TRBV29-1
cdr3_nt: TGCAGCGTTCTTCCGGGACTAGCGGGCACCTACGAGCAGTACTTC
cdr3_aa: CSVLPGLAGTYEQYF

d_call: -
clone_size: -
j_call: TRBJ2-1
v_call: TRBV5-1
cdr3_nt: TGCGCCAGCATCTTTGGCCCAGGGATCTACAATGAGCAGTTCTTC
cdr3_aa: CASIFGPGIYNEQFF

d_call: -
clone_size: -
j_call: TRBJ2-1
v_call: TRBV12-3/TRBV12-4
cdr3_nt: TGTGCCAGCAGGGCATATCCGGGTTACAATGAGCAGTTCTTC
cdr3_aa: CASRAYPGYNEQFF

d_call: TRBD1
clone_size: few
j_call: TRBJ1-5
v_call: TRBV12-3/TRBV12-4
cdr3_nt: TGTGCCAGCGGGACAGCATATAGCAATCAGCCCCAGCATTTT
cdr3_aa: CASGTAYSNQPQHF

d_call: -
clone_size: many
j_call: TRBJ2-3
v_call: TRBV7-2
cdr3_nt: TGTGCCAGCAGCTTTTCCCGGCTCCGGGGGAGGGATACGCAGTATTTT
cdr3_aa: CASSFSRLRGRDTQYF

d_call: -
clone_size: few
j_call: TRBJ2-7
v_call: TRBV29-1
cdr3_nt: TGCAGCGTTGATAACCAGGCTATCCTGGGCGAGCAGTACTTC
cdr3_aa: CSVDNQAILGEQYF

d_call: TRBD2
clone_size: many
j_call: TRBJ2-3
v_call: TRBV9
cdr3_nt: TGTGCCAGCAGCGTAGCCTTCGGGACTAGCGGGACCGATGCGGATACGCAGTATTTT
cdr3_aa: CASSVAFGTSGTDADTQYF

d_call: TRBD1
clone_size: many
j_call: TRBJ2-1
v_call: TRBV29-1
cdr3_nt: TGCAGCGCCGGAGGGACAGGAGAACTCAATGAGCAGTTCTTC
cdr3_aa: CSAGGTGELNEQFF

d_call: -
clone_size: few
j_call: TRBJ2-1
v_call: TRBV20-1
cdr3_nt: TGCAGTGCTAGCTACAGTGCCCATTACAATGAGCAGTTCTTC
cdr3_aa: CSASYSAHYNEQFF

d_call: -
clone_size: many
j_call: TRBJ1-1
v_call: TRBV7-7
cdr3_nt: TGTGCCAGCAGCTCCCGGCTGAACACTGAAGCTTTCTTT
cdr3_aa: CASSSRLNTEAFF

d_call: -
clone_size: -
j_call: TRBJ2-7
v_call: TRBV5-1
cdr3_nt: TGCGCCAGCAGCCCCCCCCAAGGAGGGGGAACCTACGAGCAGTACTTC
cdr3_aa: CASSPPQGGGTYEQYF

d_call: TRBD2
clone_size: -
j_call: TRBJ2-1
v_call: TRBV14
cdr3_nt: TGTGCCAGCAGCCAAGTCCGGGAGGGCGACTGGAATGAGCAGTTCTTC
cdr3_aa: CASSQVREGDWNEQFF

d_call: TRBD2
clone_size: few
j_call: TRBJ2-7
v_call: TRBV20-1
cdr3_nt: TGCAGTGCTAGTTGGGCGGGAGGGTACTACGAGCAGTACTTC
cdr3_aa: CSASWAGGYYEQYF

d_call: TRBD2
clone_size: few
j_call: TRBJ2-1
v_call: TRBV6-5
cdr3_nt: TGTGCCAGCAGTTACCTAGCGGCCAATGAGCAGTTCTTC
cdr3_aa: CASSYLAANEQFF

d_call: TRBD2
clone_size: many
j_call: TRBJ2-1
v_call: TRBV6-2/TRBV6-3
cdr3_nt: TGTGCCAGCAGTTACTTGACTAGCGGGAGTTGGGCCAATGAGCAGTTCTTC
cdr3_aa: CASSYLTSGSWANEQFF